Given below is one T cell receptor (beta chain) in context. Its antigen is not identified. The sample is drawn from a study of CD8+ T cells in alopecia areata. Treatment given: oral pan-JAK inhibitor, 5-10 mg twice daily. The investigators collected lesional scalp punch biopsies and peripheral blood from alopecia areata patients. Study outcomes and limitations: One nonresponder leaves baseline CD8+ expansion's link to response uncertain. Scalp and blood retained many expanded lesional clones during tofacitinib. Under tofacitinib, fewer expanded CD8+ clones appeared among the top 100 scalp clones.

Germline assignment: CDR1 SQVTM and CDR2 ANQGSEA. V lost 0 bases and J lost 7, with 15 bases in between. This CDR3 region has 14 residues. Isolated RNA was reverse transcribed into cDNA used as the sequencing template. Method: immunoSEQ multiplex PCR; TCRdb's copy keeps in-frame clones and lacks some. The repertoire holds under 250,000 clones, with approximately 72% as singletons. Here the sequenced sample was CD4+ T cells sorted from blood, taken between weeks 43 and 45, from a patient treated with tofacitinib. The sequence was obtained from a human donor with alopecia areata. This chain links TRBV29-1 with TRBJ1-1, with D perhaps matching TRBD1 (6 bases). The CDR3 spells CSVEDRGGAGEAFF. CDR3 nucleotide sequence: TGCAGCGTTGAAGATCGAGGGGGGGCAGGTGAAGCTTTCTTT.